This T cell receptor (beta chain) comes out of a study of T cells in Graves' hyperthyroidism and ophthalmopathy. The source material, RNA transcripts, was used to amplify TCR beta CDR3 regions. The HTBI primer set served for first-round RT-PCR of the TCR CDR3. MiXCR, applied by TCRdb to the multiplex PCR reads, yields one record per CDR3 protein. This sample carries fewer than 200,000 distinct CDR3 sequences, 9.4% of them seen once, and the ten largest clones take 22%. This CDR3 is built from 14 residues. This clonotype occurred many times. A read error may account for a junction end that differs from germline.

This receptor was taken from a woman aged 18 to 35 with Graves' hyperthyroidism that later progressed to Graves' ophthalmopathy. The V call is TRBV12-3 or TRBV12-4, the J call TRBJ2-7; 7 bases fit TRBD1. The sample consisted of blood. CDR3 protein: CASSLGQTSYEHYF. In DNA, the CDR3 is TGTGCCAGCAGTTTGGGACAGACTTCATACGAGCATTACTTC.